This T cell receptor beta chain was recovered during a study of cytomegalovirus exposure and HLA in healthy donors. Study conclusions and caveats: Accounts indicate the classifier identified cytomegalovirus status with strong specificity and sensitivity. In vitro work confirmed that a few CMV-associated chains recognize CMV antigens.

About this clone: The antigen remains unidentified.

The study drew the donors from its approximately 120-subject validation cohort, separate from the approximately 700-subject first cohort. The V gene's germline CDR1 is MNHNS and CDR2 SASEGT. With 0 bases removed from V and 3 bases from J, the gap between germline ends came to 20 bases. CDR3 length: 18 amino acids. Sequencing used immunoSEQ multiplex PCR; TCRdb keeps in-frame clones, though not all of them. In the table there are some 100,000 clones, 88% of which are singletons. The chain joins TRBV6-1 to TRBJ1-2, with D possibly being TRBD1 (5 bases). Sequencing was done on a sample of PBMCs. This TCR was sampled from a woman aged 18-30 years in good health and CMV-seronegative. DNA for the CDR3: TGTGCCAGCAGTGAAGCCCTAACCAGGGTCCCCCCCTACTATGGCTACACCTTC. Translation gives CASSEALTRVPPYYGYTF.